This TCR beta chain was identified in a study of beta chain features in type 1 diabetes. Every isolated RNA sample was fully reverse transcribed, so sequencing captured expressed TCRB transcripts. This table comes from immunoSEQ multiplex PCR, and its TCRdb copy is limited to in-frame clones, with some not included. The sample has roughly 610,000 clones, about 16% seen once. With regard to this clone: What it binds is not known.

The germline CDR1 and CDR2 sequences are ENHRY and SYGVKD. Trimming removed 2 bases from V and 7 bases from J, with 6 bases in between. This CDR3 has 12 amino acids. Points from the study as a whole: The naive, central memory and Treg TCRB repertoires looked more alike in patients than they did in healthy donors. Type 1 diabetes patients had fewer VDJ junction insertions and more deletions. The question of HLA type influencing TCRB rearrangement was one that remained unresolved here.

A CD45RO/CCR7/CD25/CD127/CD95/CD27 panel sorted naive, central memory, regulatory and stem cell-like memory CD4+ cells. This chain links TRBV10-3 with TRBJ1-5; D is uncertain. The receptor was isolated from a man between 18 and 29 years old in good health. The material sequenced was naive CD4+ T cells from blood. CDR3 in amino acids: CAISEGQQPQHF. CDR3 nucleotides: TGTGCCATCAGTGAGGGGCAACAGCCCCAGCATTTT.